What follows describes a single T cell receptor beta chain. Its antigen is unidentified. Losses at the gene ends were 5 bases for V and 4 bases for J; bases not matched to a gene: 2. The germline gives CDR1 MNHNS, CDR2 SASEGT. This CDR3 is 12 amino acids long. The data are from a study of Siglec-9 on CD8 T cells in melanoma. The protocol was immunoSEQ multiplex PCR, while the TCRdb copy is restricted to in-frame clones and leaves out a portion. Of about 36,000 clones detected, more than 65% appear once; the ten largest clones hold about 1.8%. Study observations and caveats: An effector memory CD8+ T-cell subset seemingly accumulating in melanoma was reportedly marked and regulated by Siglec-9.

This TCR was recovered from a human donor in good health. Sequencing used Siglec-9- CD8+ T cells sorted from blood. The genes are TRBV6-1 and TRBJ2-7; 7 bases are shared with TRBD1. This chain's CDR3 is CASSQQGYEQYF. The DNA for the CDR3 is TGTGCCAGCAGTCAACAGGGGTACGAGCAGTACTTC.